In this sample, the clone carrying this TCR beta chain turned up a few times. What it binds is unknown. The protocol was immunoSEQ multiplex PCR, while the TCRdb copy is restricted to in-frame clones and leaves out a portion. The sample has around 54,000 clones, roughly four fifths seen once; the top ten hold more than 3%. Germline CDR1 and CDR2: SNHLY and FYNNEI. V gave up 7 bases and J gave up 0 bases, with 13 bases separating them. The CDR3 consists of 15 residues. Time point defined: week 47, end of study. In every dose of vaccine, 300 ug of mutant IDH1 20-mer peptide was given alongside topical imiquimod. The study gave patients eight vaccinations in weeks 1, 3, 5, 7, 11, 15, 19, 23. These data originate in a study of a mutant IDH1 vaccine in newly diagnosed glioma.

Source: PBMCs, taken from a glioma patient whose treatment included an IDH1 peptide vaccine. The V call is TRBV2, the J call TRBJ1-5; D is uncertain. The TCR was taken from a woman in her forties or fifties with glioma. The CDR3 bases are TGTGCCAGCAACCCGAAGGCTTATAGCAATCAGCCCCAGCATTTT. It encodes CASNPKAYSNQPQHF.